This TCR beta chain was sequenced for a study of patients and donors after allogeneic stem cell transplantation. The V end lost 1 base, the J end lost 3 bases, and 6 bases lay between the germline ends. This CDR3 has 13 amino acids. Germline V gives CDR1 SGHAT, CDR2 FQNNGV. TCRdb recomputed calls from the RT-PCR reads with MiXCR, one row per CDR3 protein. The table records 190,000 or so distinct CDR3 sequences, around 41% of them present only once. The material sequenced was blood, either unsorted or a sorted T cell fraction (not recorded which). This TCR derives from a human donor who was either an allogeneic HSCT recipient or a stem cell or donor lymphocyte infusion donor (not recorded which). It is not recorded whose cells these are; they may come from a transplant donor. The rearrangement uses TRBV11-2 and TRBJ2-5; no definite D call. The CDR3 protein is CASSLGHEETQYF. For the CDR3, the DNA is TGTGCCAGCAGCTTAGGGCACGAAGAGACCCAGTACTTC.